This T cell receptor beta chain was documented in a study of blood T cell repertoires in COVID-19. Across the study: COVID-19 samples collected from the United States, Italy and Spain covered acute and convalescent phases. Sources were T cells, B-cell-depleted T cells, or PBMCs; the material itself was cDNA or gDNA.

CDR1 MNHEY and CDR2 SMNVEV come from the germline V gene (reference sequence). This CDR3 region has 15 residues. Trimming took 6 bases from V and 5 from J, leaving 20 bases between them. Source study methods: How many nucleated cells were present was estimated from reference gene primer amplification. Data came from immunoSEQ multiplex PCR; TCRdb stores just in-frame clones and leaves some out. That table supplies the V and J calls and clone size; D and trimming were determined from the DNA. The data contain about 250,000 clones, over 80% of them singletons. The receptor was derived from a middle-aged man with acute or convalescent COVID-19. Sequences were obtained from peripheral blood. This sequence joins TRBV27 and TRBJ2-7; possibly TRBD2 for D (5 bases). The CDR3 here is CASRSQYAGEDEQYF. The DNA of the CDR3 is TGTGCCAGCAGATCCCAATATGCGGGCGAGGACGAGCAGTACTTC.